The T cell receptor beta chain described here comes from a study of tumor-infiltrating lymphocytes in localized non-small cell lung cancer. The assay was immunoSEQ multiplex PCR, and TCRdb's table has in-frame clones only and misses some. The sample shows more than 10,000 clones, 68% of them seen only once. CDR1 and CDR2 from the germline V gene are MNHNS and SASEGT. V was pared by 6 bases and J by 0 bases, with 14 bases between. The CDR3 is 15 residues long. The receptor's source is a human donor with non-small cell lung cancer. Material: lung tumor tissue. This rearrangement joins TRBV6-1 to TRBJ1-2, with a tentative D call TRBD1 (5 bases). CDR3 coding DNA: TGTGCCAGCAGAGAGCAGGACATAGCTAACTATGGCTACACCTTC. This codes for CASREQDIANYGYTF.